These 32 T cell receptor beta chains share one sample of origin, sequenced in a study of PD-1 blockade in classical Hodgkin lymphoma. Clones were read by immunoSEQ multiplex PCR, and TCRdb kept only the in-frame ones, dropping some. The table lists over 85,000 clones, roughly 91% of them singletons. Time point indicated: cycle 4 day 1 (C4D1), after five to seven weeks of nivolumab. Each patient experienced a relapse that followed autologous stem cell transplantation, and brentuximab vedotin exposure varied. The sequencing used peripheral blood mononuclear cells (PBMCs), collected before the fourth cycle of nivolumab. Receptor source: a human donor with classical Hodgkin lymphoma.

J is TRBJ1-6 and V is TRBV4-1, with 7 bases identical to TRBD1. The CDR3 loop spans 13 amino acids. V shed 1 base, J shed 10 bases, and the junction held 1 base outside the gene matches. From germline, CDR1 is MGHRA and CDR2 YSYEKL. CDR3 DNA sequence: TGCGCCAGCAGCCAAGCACAGGGGTCACCCCTCCACTTT. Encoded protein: CASSQAQGSPLHF.

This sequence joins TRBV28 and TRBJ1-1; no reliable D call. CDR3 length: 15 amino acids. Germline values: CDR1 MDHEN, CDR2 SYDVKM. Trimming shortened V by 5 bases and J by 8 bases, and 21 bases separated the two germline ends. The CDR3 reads CASSPRLGRAKEAFF. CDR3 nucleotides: TGTGCCAGCAGTCCACGCCTCGGTAGGGCGAAAGAAGCTTTCTTT.

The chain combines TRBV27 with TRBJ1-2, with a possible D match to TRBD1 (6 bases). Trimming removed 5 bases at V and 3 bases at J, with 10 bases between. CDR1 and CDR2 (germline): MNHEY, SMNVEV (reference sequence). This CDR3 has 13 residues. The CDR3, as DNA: TGTGCCAGCAGTGAAGGGGGTTACTATGGCTACACCTTC. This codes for CASSEGGYYGYTF.

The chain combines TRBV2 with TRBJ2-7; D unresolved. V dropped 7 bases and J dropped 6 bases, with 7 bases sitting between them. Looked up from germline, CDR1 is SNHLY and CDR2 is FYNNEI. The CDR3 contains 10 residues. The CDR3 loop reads CASMGSEQYF. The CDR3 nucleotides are TGTGCCAGCATGGGCTCCGAGCAGTACTTC.

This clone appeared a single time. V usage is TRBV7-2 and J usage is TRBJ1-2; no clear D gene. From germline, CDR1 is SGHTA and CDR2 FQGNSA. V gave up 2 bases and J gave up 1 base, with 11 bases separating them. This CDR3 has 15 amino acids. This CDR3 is CASSLNSGSNYGYTF. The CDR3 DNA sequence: TGTGCCAGCAGCTTAAATTCCGGGAGTAACTATGGCTACACCTTC.

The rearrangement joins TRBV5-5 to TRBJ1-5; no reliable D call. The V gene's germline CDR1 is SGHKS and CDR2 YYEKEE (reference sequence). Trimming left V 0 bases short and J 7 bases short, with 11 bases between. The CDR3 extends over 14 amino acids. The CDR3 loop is CASSLGAGGQPQHF. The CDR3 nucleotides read TGTGCCAGCAGCTTGGGGGCGGGAGGGCAGCCCCAGCATTTT.

CDR3 in DNA: TGTGCCAGTAGTATCGTGGGATGGGAGCAGTTCTTC. Its protein is CASSIVGWEQFF. This sequence joins TRBV19 and TRBJ2-1; D gene ambiguous. Trimming took off 3 bases at V and 10 bases at J, with 10 bases between the two ends. Looked up from germline, CDR1 is LNHDA and CDR2 is SQIVND (reference sequence). This CDR3 comprises 12 residues.

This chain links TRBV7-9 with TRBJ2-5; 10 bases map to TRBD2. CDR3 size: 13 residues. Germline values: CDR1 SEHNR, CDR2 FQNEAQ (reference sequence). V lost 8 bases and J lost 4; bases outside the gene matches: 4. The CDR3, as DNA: TGTGCCAGCGGGGAGCGGGAGGGAGAGACCCAGTACTTC. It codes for CASGEREGETQYF.

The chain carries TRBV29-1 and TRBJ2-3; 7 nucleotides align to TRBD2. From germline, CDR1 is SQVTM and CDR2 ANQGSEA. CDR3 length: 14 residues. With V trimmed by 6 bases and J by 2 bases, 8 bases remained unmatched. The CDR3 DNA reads TGCAGCGTCCCTACTAGCGCTAACACAGATACGCAGTATTTT. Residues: CSVPTSANTDTQYF.

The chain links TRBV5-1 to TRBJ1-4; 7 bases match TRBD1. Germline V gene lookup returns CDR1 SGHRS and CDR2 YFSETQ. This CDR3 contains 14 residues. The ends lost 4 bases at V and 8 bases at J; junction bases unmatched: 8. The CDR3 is CASSQQQGWEKLFF. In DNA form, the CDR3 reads TGCGCCAGCAGCCAACAACAGGGGTGGGAAAAACTGTTTTTT.

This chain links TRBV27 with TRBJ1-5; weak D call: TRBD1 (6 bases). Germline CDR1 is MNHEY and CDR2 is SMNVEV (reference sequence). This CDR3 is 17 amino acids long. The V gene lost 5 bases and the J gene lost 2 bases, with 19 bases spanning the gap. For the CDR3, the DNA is TGTGCCAGCAGTCCCCAGGGGTTCGCGAAGGGCAATCAGCCCCAGCATTTT. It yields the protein CASSPQGFAKGNQPQHF.

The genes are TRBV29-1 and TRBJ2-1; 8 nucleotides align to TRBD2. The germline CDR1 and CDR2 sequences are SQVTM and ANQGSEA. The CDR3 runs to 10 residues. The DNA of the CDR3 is TGCAGTAGCGGGAACAATGAGCAGTTCTTC. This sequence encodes CSSGNNEQFF.

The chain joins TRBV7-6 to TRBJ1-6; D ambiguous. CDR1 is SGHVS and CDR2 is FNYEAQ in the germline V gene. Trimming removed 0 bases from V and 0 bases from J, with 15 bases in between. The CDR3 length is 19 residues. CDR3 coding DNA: TGTGCCAGCAGCTTAGCCGACCCATATCAATACTCCTATAATTCACCCCTCCACTTT. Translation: CASSLADPYQYSYNSPLHF.

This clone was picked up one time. The CDR3 nucleotides read TGTGCCACCGGGGACGGCCGCAATGAAAAACTGTTTTTT. Its translation is CATGDGRNEKLFF. The rearrangement joins TRBV10-3 to TRBJ1-4; tentatively, D is TRBD1 (5 bases). The germline gives CDR1 ENHRY, CDR2 SYGVKD. Trimming left V 10 bases short and J 5 bases short, with 14 bases between. The CDR3 consists of 13 residues.

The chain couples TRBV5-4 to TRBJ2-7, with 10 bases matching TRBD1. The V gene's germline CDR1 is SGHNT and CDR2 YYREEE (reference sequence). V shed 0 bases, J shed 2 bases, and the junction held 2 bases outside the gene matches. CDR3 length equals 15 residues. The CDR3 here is CASSLDGTGAYEQYF. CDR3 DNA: TGTGCCAGCAGCTTGGACGGGACAGGGGCCTACGAGCAGTACTTC.

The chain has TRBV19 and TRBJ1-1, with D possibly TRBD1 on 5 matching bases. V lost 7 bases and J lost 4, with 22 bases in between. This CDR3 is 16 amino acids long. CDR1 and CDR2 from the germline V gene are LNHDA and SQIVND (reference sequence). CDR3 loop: CASKAGSGYQGTEAFF. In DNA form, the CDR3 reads TGTGCCAGTAAGGCCGGCTCGGGGTATCAGGGCACTGAAGCTTTCTTT.

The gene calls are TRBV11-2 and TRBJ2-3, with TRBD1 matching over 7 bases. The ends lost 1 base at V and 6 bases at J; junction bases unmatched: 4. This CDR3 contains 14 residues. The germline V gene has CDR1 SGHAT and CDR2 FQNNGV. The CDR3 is CASSLGGGLDTQYF. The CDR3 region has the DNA TGTGCCAGCAGCTTAGGAGGGGGCCTCGATACGCAGTATTTT.

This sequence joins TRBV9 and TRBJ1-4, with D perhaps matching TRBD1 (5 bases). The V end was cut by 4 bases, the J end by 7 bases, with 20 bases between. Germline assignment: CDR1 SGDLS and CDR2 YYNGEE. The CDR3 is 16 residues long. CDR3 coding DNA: TGTGCCAGCAGCTCTACCAGGGAGGGACGAGTTGAAAAACTGTTTTTT. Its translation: CASSSTREGRVEKLFF.

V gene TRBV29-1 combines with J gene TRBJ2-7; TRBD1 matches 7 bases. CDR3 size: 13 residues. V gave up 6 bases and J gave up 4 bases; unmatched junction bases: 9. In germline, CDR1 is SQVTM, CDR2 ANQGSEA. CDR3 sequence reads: CSVGTEGVYEQYF. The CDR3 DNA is TGCAGCGTAGGGACAGAGGGGGTATACGAGCAGTACTTC.

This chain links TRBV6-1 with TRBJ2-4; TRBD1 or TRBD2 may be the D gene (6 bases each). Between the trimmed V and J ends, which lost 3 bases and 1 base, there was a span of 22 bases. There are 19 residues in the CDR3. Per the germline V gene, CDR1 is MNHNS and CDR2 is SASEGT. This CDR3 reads CASSEGRGQGESAKNIQYF. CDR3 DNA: TGTGCCAGCAGTGAGGGACGGGGGCAGGGTGAATCGGCCAAAAACATTCAGTACTTC.

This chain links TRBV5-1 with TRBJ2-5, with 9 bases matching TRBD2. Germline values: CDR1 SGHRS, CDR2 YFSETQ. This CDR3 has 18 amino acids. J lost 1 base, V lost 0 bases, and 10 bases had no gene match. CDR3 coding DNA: TGCGCCAGCAGCTTGGCCTCTATAGGACTAGCGAGCCAAGAGACCCAGTACTTC. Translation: CASSLASIGLASQETQYF.

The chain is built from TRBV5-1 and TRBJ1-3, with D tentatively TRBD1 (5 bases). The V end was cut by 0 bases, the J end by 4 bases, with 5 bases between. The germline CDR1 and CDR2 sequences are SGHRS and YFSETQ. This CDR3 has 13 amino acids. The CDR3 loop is CASSLAGGNTIYF. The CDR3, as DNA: TGCGCCAGCAGCTTGGCAGGGGGAAACACCATATATTTT.

In nucleotides, the CDR3 is TGTGCTAGTAACAGGGGGCTAGCGGGAGGGCAGTCCTACGAGCAGTACTTC. Amino acid sequence: CASNRGLAGGQSYEQYF. The chain joins TRBV7-9 to TRBJ2-7; 12 bases are a match to TRBD2. In germline, CDR1 is SEHNR, CDR2 FQNEAQ (reference sequence). The CDR3 has 17 amino acids.

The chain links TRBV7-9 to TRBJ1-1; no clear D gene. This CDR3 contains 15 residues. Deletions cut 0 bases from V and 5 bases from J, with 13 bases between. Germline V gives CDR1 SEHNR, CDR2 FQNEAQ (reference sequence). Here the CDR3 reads CASSLARLMGTEAFF. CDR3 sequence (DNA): TGTGCCAGCAGCTTAGCGCGGTTGATGGGAACTGAAGCTTTCTTT.

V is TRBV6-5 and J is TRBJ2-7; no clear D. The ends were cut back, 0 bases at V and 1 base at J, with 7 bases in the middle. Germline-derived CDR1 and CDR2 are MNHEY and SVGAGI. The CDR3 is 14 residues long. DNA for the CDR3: TGTGCCAGCAGTTACTCCCACCTGTCCTACGAGCAGTACTTC. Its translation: CASSYSHLSYEQYF.

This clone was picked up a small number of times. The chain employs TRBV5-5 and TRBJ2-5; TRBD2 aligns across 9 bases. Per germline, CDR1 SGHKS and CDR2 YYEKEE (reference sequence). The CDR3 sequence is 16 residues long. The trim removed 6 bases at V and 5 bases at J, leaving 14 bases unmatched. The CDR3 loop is CASTPGSAGGVETQYF. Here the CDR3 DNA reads TGTGCCAGCACCCCCGGCTCAGCGGGAGGCGTGGAGACCCAGTACTTC.

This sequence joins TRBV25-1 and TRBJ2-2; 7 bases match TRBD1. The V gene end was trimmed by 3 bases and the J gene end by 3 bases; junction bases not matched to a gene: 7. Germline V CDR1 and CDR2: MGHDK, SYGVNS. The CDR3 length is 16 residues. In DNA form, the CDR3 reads TGTGCCAGCAGTGACCCCTTAACAGGGGACACCGGGGAGCTGTTTTTT. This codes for CASSDPLTGDTGELFF.

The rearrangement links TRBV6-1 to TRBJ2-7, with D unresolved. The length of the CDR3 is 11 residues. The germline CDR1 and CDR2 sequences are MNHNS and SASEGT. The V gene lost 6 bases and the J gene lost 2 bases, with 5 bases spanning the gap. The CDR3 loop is CASSRPYEQYF. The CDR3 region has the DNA TGTGCCAGCAGCCGACCCTACGAGCAGTACTTC.

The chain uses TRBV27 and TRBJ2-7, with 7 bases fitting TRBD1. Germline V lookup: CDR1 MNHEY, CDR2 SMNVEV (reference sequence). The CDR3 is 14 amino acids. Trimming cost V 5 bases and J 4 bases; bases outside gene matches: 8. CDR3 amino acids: CASSPWDSRYEQYF. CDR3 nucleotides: TGTGCCAGCAGTCCATGGGACAGCCGTTACGAGCAGTACTTC.

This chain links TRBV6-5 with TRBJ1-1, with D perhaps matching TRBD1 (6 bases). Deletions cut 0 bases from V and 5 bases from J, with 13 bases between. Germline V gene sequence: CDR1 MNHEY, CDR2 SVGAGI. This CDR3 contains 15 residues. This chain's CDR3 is CASSYSFPQGTEAFF. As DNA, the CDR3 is TGTGCCAGCAGTTACTCGTTCCCCCAGGGGACTGAAGCTTTCTTT.

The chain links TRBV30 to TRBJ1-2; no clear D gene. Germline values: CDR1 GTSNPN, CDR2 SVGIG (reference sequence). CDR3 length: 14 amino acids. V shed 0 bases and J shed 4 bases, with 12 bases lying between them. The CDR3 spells CAWSVNPMGYGYTF. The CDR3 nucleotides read TGTGCCTGGAGTGTAAACCCAATGGGCTATGGCTACACCTTC.

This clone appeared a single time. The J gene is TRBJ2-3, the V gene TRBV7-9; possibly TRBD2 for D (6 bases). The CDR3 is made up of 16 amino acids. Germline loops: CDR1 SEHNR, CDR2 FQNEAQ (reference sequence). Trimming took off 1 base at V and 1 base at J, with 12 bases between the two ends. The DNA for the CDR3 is TGTGCCAGCAGCTTAGAGTTGTCTAGCGGCACAGATACGCAGTATTTT. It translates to CASSLELSSGTDTQYF.